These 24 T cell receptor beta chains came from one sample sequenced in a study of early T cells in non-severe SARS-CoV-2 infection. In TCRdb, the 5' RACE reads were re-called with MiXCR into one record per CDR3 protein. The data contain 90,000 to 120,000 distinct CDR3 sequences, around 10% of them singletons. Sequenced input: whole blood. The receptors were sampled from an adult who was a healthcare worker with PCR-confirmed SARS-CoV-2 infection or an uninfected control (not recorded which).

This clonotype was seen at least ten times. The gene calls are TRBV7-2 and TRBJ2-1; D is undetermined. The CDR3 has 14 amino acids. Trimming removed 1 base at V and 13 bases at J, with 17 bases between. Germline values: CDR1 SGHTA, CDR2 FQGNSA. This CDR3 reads CASSLDLAFHIQFF. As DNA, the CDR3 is TGTGCCAGCAGCTTAGATCTGGCCTTCCACATTCAGTTCTTC.

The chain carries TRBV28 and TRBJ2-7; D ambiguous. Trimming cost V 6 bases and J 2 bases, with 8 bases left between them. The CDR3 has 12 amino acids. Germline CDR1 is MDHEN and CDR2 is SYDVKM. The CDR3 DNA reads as TGTGCCAGCAGATCTCTAGCCTACGAGCAGTACTTC. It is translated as CASRSLAYEQYF. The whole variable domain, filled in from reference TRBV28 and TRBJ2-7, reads DVKVTQSSRYLVKRTGEKVFLECVQDMDHENMFWYRQDPGLGLRLIYFSYDVKMKEKGDIPEGYSVSREKKERFSLILESASTNQTSMYLCASRSLAYEQYFGPGTRLTVT.

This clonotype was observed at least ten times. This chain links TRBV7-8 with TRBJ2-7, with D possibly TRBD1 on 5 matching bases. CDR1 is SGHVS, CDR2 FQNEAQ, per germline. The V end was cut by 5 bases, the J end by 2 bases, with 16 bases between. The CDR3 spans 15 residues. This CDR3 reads CASSLGGALTYEQYF. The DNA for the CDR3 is TGTGCCAGCAGCCTAGGTGGGGCCCTAACCTACGAGCAGTACTTC.

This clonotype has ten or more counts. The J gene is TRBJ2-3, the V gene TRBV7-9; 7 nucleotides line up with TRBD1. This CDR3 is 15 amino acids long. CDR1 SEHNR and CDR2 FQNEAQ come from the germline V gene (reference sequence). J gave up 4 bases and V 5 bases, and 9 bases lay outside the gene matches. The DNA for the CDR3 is TGTGCCAGCAGCCCCCGACAGGGAATATCAGATACGCAGTATTTT. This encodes CASSPRQGISDTQYF.

The chain's CDR3 is CASSPPHENIQYF. The CDR3 DNA is TGTGCCAGCAGCCCGCCGCACGAAAACATTCAGTACTTC. V and J are TRBV28 and TRBJ2-4, with D unresolved. The CDR3 spans 13 residues. Germline V gene lookup returns CDR1 MDHEN and CDR2 SYDVKM. Trimming cost V 6 bases and J 5 bases, with 11 bases left between them.

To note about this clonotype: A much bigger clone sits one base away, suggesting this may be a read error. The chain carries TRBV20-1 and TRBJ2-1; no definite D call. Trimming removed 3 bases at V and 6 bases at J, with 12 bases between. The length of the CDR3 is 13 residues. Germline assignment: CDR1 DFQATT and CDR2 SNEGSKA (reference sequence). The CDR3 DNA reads TGCAGTGCTAGGATGCCATGGGGCAATGAGCAGTTCTTC. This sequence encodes CSARMPWGNEQFF.

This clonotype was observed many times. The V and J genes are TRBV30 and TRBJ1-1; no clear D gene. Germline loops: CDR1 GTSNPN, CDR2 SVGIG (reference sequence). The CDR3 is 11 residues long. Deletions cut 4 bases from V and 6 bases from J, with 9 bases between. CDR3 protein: CAWTAAAEAFF. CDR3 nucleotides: TGTGCCTGGACTGCGGCAGCTGAAGCTTTCTTT.

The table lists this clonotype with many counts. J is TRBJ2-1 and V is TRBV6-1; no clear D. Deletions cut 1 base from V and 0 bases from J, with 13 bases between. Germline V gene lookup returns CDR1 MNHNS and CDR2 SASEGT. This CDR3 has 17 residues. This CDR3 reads CASSEVLGQSSYNEQFF. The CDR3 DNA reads TGTGCCAGCAGTGAAGTCCTGGGCCAGAGCTCCTACAATGAGCAGTTCTTC.

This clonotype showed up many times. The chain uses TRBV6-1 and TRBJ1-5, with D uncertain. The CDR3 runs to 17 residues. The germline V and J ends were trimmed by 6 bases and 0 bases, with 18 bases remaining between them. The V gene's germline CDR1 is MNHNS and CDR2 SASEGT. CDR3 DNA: TGTGCCAGCAGCTCTGAAGGATTTAAGGGTAGCAATCAGCCCCAGCATTTT. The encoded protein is CASSSEGFKGSNQPQHF.

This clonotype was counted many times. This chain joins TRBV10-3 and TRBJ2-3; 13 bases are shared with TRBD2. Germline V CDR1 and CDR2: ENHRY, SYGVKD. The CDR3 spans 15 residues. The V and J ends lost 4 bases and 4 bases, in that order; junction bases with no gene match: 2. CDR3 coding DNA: TGTGCCATCAGTGGGACTAGCGGGAGCGCAGATACGCAGTATTTT. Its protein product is CAISGTSGSADTQYF.

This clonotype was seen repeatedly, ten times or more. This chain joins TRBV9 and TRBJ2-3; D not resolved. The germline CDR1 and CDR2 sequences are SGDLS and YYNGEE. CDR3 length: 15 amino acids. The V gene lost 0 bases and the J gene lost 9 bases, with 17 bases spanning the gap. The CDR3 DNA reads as TGTGCCAGCAGCGTAGACCCCTCCCCCCTAGGAACGCAGTATTTT. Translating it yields CASSVDPSPLGTQYF.

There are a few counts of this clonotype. The CDR3 DNA reads TGCAGCGCGAAGGGGGGAGGGAGCGGCGATACGCAGTATTTT. Its translation: CSAKGGGSGDTQYF. The rearrangement joins TRBV20-1 to TRBJ2-3; TRBD2 is a possible D gene (7 bases). The germline V gene encodes CDR1 DFQATT and CDR2 SNEGSKA (reference sequence). The CDR3 spans 14 residues.

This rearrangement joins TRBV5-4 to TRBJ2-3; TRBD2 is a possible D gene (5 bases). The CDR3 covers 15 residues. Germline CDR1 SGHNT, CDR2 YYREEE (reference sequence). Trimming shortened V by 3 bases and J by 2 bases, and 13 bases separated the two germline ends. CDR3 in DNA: TGTGCCAGCAGCTCTCTAGCAGGAGTCACAGATACGCAGTATTTT. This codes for CASSSLAGVTDTQYF.

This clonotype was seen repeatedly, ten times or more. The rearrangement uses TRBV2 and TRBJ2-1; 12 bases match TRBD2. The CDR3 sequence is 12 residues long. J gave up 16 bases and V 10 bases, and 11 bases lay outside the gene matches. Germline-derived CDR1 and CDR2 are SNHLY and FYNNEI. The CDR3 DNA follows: TGTGCCATCACCGGACTAGCGGGACCGACCTTCTTC. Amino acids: CAITGLAGPTFF. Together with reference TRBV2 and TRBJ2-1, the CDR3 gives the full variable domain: EPEVTQTPSHQVTQMGQEVILRCVPISNHLYFYWYRQILGQKVEFLVSFYNNEISEKSEIFDDQFSVERPDGSNFTLKIRSTKLEDSAMYFCAITGLAGPTFFGPGTRLTVL.

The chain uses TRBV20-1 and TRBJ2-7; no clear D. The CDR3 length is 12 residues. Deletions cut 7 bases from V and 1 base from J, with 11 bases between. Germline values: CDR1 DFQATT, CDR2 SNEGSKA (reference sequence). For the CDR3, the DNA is TGCAGTGTGGTTCCGGTTTCCTACGAGCAGTACTTC. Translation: CSVVPVSYEQYF.

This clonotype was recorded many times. In nucleotides, the CDR3 is TGTGCCAGCAGTTACTTACCCCGCTGGATAGGGGGCTCGGGCTACAATGAGCAGTTCTTC. This sequence encodes CASSYLPRWIGGSGYNEQFF. V gene TRBV6-2 or TRBV6-3 combines with J gene TRBJ2-1, with TRBD1 identical over 7 bases. The CDR3 is 20 residues long. Germline CDR1 is MNHEY and CDR2 is SVGEGT. V was pared by 1 base and J by 3 bases, with 18 bases of the junction left unmatched.

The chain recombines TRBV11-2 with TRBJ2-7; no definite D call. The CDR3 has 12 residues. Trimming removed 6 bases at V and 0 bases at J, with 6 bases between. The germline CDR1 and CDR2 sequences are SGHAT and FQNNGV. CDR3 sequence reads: CASSRSSYEQYF. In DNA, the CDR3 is TGTGCCAGCAGTAGGAGCTCCTACGAGCAGTACTTC.

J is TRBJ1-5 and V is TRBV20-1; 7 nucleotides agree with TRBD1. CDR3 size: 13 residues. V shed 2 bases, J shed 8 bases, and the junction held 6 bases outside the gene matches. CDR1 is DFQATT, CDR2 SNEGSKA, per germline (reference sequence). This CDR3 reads CSARPGTAEPQHF. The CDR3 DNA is TGCAGTGCTAGACCTGGGACAGCGGAGCCCCAGCATTTT.

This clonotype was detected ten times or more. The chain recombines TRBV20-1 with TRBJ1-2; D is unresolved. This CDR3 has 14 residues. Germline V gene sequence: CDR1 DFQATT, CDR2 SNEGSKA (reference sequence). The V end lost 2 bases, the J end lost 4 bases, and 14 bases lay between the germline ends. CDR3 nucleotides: TGCAGTGCTAGAATAAGGGAAGATCCCTATGGCTACACCTTC. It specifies CSARIREDPYGYTF.

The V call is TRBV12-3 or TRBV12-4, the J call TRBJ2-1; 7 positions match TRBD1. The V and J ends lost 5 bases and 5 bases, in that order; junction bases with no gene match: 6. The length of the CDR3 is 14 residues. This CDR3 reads CASSRTGFHNEQFF. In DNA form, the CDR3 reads TGTGCCAGCAGTCGGACAGGCTTCCACAATGAGCAGTTCTTC.

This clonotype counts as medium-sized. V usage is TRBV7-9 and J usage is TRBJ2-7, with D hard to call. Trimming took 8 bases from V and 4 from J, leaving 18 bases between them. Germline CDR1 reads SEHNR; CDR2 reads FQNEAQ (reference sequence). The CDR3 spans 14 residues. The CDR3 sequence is CASGISGMQYEQYF. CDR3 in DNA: TGTGCCAGCGGGATTTCGGGTATGCAGTACGAGCAGTACTTC.

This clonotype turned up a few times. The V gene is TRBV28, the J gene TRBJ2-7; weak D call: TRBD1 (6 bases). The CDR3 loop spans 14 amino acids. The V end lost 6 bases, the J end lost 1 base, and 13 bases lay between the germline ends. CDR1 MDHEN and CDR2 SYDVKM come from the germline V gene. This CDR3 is CASRSTGQSYEQYF. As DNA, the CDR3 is TGTGCCAGCAGGTCCACAGGGCAATCCTACGAGCAGTACTTC.

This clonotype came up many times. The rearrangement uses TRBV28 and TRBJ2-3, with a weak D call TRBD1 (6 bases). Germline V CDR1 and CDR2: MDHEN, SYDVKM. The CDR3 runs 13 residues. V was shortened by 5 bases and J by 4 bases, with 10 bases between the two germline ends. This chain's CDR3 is CASSNRVPDTQYF. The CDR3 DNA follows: TGTGCCAGCAGTAACAGGGTACCAGATACGCAGTATTTT.

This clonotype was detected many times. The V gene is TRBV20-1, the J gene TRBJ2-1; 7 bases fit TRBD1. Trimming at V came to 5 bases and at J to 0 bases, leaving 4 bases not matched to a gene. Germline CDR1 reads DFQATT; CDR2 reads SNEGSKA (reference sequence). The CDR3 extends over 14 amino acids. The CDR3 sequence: CSAEDRSSYNEQFF. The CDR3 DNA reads TGCAGTGCTGAGGACAGGAGCTCCTACAATGAGCAGTTCTTC.